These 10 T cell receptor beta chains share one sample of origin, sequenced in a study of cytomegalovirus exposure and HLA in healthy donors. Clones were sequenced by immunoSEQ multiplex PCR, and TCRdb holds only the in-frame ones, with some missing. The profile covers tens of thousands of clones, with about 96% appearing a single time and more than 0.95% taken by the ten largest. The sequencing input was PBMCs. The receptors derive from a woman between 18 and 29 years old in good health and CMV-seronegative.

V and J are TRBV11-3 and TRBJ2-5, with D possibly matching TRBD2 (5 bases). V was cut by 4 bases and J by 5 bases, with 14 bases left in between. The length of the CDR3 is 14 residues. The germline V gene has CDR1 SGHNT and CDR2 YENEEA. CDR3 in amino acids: CASSSAWERETQYF. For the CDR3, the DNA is TGTGCCAGCAGCTCCGCCTGGGAGCGGGAGACCCAGTACTTC. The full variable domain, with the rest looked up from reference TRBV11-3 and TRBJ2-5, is EAGVVQSPRYKIIEKKQPVAFWCNPISGHNTLYWYLQNLGQGPELLIRYENEEAVDDSQLPKDRFSAERLKGVDSTLKIQPAELGDSAVYLCASSSAWERETQYFGPGTRLLVL.

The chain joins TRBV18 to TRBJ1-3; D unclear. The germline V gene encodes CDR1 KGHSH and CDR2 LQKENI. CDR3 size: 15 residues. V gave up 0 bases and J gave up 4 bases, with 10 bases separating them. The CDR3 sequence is CASSPPATPGNTIYF. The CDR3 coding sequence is TGTGCCAGCTCACCACCTGCCACTCCGGGAAACACCATATATTTT.

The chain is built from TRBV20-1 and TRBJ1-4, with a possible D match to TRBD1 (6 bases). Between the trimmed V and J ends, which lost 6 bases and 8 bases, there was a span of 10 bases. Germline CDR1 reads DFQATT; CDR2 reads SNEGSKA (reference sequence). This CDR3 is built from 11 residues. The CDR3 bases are TGCAGTGCCGAGAGGGGGGAAAAACTGTTTTTT. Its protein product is CSAERGEKLFF.

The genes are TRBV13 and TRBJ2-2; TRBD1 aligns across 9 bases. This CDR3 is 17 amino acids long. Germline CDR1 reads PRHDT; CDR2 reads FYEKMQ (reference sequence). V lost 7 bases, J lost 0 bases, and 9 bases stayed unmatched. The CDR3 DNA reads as TGTGCCAGCACCCTGGGGGGGACAGGGCCGAACACCGGGGAGCTGTTTTTT. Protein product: CASTLGGTGPNTGELFF. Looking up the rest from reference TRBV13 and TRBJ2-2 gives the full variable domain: AAGVIQSPRHLIKEKRETATLKCYPIPRHDTVYWYQQGPGQDPQFLISFYEKMQSDKGSIPDRFSAQQFSDYHSELNMSSLELGDSALYFCASTLGGTGPNTGELFFGEGSRLTVL.

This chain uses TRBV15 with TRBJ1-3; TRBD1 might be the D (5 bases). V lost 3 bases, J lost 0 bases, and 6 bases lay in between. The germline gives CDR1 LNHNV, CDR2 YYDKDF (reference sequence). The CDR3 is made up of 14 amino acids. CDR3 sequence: CATSRGLSGNTIYF. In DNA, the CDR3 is TGTGCCACCAGCAGGGGACTCTCTGGAAACACCATATATTTT.

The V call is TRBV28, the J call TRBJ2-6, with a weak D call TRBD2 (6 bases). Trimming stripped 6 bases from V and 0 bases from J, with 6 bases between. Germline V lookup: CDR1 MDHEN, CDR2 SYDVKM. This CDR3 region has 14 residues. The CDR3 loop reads CASSGSSGANVLTF. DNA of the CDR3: TGTGCCAGCAGCGGGAGCTCTGGGGCCAACGTCCTGACTTTC.

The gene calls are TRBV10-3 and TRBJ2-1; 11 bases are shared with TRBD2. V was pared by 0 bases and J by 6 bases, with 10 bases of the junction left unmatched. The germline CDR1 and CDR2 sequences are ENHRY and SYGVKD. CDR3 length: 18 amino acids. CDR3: CAISESKLLAGEGNEQFF. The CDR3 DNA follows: TGTGCCATCAGTGAGTCGAAATTACTAGCGGGAGAGGGCAATGAGCAGTTCTTC.

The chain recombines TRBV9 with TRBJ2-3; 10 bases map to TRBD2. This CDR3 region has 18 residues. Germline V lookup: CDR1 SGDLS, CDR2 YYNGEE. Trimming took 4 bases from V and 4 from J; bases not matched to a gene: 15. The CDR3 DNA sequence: TGTGCCAGCAGCCCACCTAGCGGGAGCACGTTTCGGGCAGATACGCAGTATTTT. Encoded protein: CASSPPSGSTFRADTQYF. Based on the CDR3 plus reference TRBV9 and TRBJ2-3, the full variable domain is DSGVTQTPKHLITATGQRVTLRCSPRSGDLSVYWYQQSLDQGLQFLIQYYNGEERAKGNILERFSAQQFPDLHSELNLSSLELGDSALYFCASSPPSGSTFRADTQYFGPGTRLTVL.

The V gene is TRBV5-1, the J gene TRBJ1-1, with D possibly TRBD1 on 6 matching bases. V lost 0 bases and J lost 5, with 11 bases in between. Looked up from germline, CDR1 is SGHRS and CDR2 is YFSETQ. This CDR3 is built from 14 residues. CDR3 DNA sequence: TGCGCCAGCAGCTTGGGCAGGGGCCTAACTGAAGCTTTCTTT. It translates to CASSLGRGLTEAFF. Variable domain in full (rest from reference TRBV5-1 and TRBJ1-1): KAGVTQTPRYLIKTRGQQVTLSCSPISGHRSVSWYQQTPGQGLQFLFEYFSETQRNKGNFPGRFSGRQFSNSRSEMNVSTLELGDSALYLCASSLGRGLTEAFFGQGTRLTVV.

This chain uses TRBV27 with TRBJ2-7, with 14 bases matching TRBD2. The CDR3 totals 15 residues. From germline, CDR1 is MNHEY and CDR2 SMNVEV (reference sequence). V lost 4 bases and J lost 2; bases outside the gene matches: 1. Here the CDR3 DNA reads TGTGCCAGCAGTTCGGGACTAGCGGGAGCCTACGAGCAGTACTTC. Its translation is CASSSGLAGAYEQYF.